This T cell receptor (beta chain) derives from a study of shared clonotypes between healthy human individuals. Study-wide context: A donor's plate count was three for CD4 naive and three for CD4 memory; CD8 naive had two and CD8 memory one. Findings and limits, study-wide: Donor scarcity curtailed the genetic and exposure-history diversity represented herein.

Germline CDR1 and CDR2: LNHNV and YYDKDF (reference sequence). This CDR3 is built from 13 residues. Trimming shortened V by 5 bases and J by 1 base, and 8 bases separated the two germline ends. Execution of the assay was at deep level. Clones were read by immunoSEQ multiplex PCR, and TCRdb kept only the in-frame ones, dropping some. The table includes 2 million or so clones, about 94% detected once. About this clone: Its matching antigen is unknown. Other DNA sequences in the same sample also yield this CDR3.

Terminally differentiated effector memory CD45RA+ cells were left out of the naive CD8 fraction, which was CD45RO-negative and positively selected for CCR7. Adult donors, all healthy and HIV-negative, had no recent acute infections or vaccinations. The TCR was taken from a man aged 18 to 29 in good health. Input material: naive CD8+ T cells sorted from blood. J is TRBJ2-5 and V is TRBV15, with a tentative D call TRBD1 (6 bases). The CDR3 loop is CATSPDSQETQYF. In DNA form, the CDR3 reads TGTGCCACCAGCCCGGACAGCCAAGAGACCCAGTACTTC.